The subject of this entry is one T cell receptor (beta chain). These data originate in a study of blood T cell repertoires in COVID-19. Study information: Acute-phase and convalescent COVID-19 samples originated in the United States, Italy and Spain. The analysed material was cDNA or gDNA that came from T cells, B-cell-depleted T cells, or PBMCs.

Per the original data handling: Nucleated cell counts were estimated from reference gene primer amplification. Clones were read by immunoSEQ multiplex PCR, and TCRdb kept only the in-frame ones, dropping some. V, J and clone size reflect that table, while D and trimming were determined from the DNA. The sample yields over 90,000 clones, about 87% seen once. CDR3 size: 13 residues. Trimming stripped 5 bases from V and 6 bases from J, with 13 bases between. This receptor was identified in a human donor in a cohort sampled during active COVID-19. The chain carries TRBV12-3 or TRBV12-4 and TRBJ1-2; TRBD1 is a possible D gene (5 bases). Sequencing used peripheral blood. In nucleotides, the CDR3 is TGTGCCAGCAGTCAGCAGGGTATTGATGGCTACACCTTC. Its protein product is CASSQQGIDGYTF.